A selection of T cell receptor beta chains follows, all from one sample in a study of regulatory T cells in long-lasting Graves disease. TCRdb fed the multiplex PCR reads into MiXCR, producing one record per CDR3 protein. Found here are approximately 290,000 distinct CDR3 sequences, roughly 21% of them singletons; the top ten hold roughly three fifths. This sample comprised peripheral blood mononuclear cells (PBMCs), obtained when the disease was refractory, from a patient treated with antithyroid drugs. The receptors were sampled from a female donor with Graves disease. CDR3s include the opening cysteine and the closing phenylalanine or tryptophan. A D gene is named only where the DNA matches it firmly. Size tells how often a clone was seen (once, few, many) or the class of an expanded clone, and some rows leave it out.

d_call | j_call | clone_size | v_call | cdr3_aa | cdr3_nt
TRBD2 | TRBJ2-7 | - | TRBV4-3 | CASSQDYPGGVYEQYF | TGCGCCAGCAGCCAAGATTACCCGGGAGGGGTTTACGAGCAGTACTTC
- | TRBJ2-3 | few | TRBV28 | CASLSWAGSTDTQYF | TGTGCCAGCCTTTCGTGGGCGGGGTCCACAGATACGCAGTATTTT
- | TRBJ2-3 | - | TRBV27 | CASSLGIARDTQYF | TGTGCCAGCAGTCTTGGGATAGCGAGAGATACGCAGTATTTT
- | TRBJ1-2 | many | TRBV27 | CASSSDRFYGYTF | TGTGCCAGCAGTTCGGACAGATTTTATGGCTACACCTTC
TRBD1 | TRBJ1-2 | many | TRBV15 | CATSEYRGNYGYTF | TGTGCCACCAGCGAATACAGGGGTAACTATGGCTACACCTTC
- | TRBJ1-4 | few | TRBV6-1 | CASSNSGTANEKLFF | TGTGCCAGCAGTAACTCTGGGACGGCTAATGAAAAACTGTTTTTT
TRBD1 | TRBJ1-4 | many | TRBV28 | CASSTLGGGGEKLFF | TGTGCCAGCAGTACCCTAGGGGGCGGGGGTGAAAAACTGTTTTTT
- | TRBJ2-7 | few | TRBV25-1 | CASSARQALYEQYF | TGTGCCAGCAGTGCCCGACAGGCACTCTACGAGCAGTACTTC
- | TRBJ1-2 | many | TRBV6-1 | CASKGERYTF | TGTGCCAGCAAGGGGGAACGCTACACCTTC
- | TRBJ2-1 | - | TRBV5-1 | CASSLGRSAYNEQFF | TGCGCCAGCAGCCTGGGCCGTTCCGCGTACAATGAGCAGTTCTTC
TRBD2 | TRBJ2-7 | once | TRBV5-1 | CASTSGNSYEQYF | TGCGCCAGTACTAGCGGGAACTCCTACGAGCAGTACTTC
TRBD2 | TRBJ2-7 | few | TRBV10-2 | CASSDSGRLPYEQYF | TGCGCCAGCAGCGATAGCGGGAGGCTTCCCTACGAGCAGTACTTC
- | TRBJ1-1 | - | TRBV4-3 | CASSYRQTHTEAFF | TGCGCCAGCAGCTATAGACAGACGCACACTGAAGCTTTCTTT
- | TRBJ1-1 | few | TRBV3-1 | CASSQGGGGVAFF | TGTGCCAGCAGCCAGGGCGGCGGGGGCGTAGCTTTCTTT
- | TRBJ1-3 | few | TRBV3-1 | CASSQDVSSGNTIYF | TGTGCCAGCAGCCAAGATGTCAGCTCTGGAAACACCATATATTTT
- | TRBJ2-5 | many | TRBV12-3/TRBV12-4 | CASSSSWLGETQYF | TGTGCCAGCAGTTCTAGCTGGCTCGGGGAGACCCAGTACTTC
TRBD2 | TRBJ2-7 | many | TRBV6-1 | CASSEERGSYEQYF | TGTGCCAGCAGTGAAGAGCGGGGCTCCTACGAGCAGTACTTC
- | TRBJ2-3 | few | TRBV2 | CASSGGFSTDTQYF | TGTGCCAGCAGTGGAGGGTTTAGCACAGATACGCAGTATTTT
- | TRBJ1-4 | many | TRBV28 | CASIEGSNEKLFF | TGTGCCAGCATCGAGGGGAGTAATGAAAAACTGTTTTTT
- | TRBJ1-1 | few | TRBV5-1 | CASRAGAFPGQNTEAFF | TGCGCCAGCAGGGCGGGGGCTTTTCCGGGACAGAACACTGAAGCTTTCTTT
- | TRBJ2-7 | few | TRBV6-2/TRBV6-3 | CASSWGPPNEQYF | TGTGCCAGCAGTTGGGGGCCCCCCAACGAGCAGTACTTC
- | TRBJ2-7 | many | TRBV28 | CASSFSSYEQYF | TGTGCCAGCAGTTTTAGTTCTTACGAGCAGTACTTC
- | TRBJ1-1 | - | TRBV12-3/TRBV12-4 | CASSWGSEAFF | TGTGCCAGCAGTTGGGGGAGTGAAGCTTTCTTT
TRBD1 | TRBJ2-7 | many | TRBV28 | CASSLKGQGIGEQYF | TGTGCCAGCAGTTTAAAGGGACAGGGGATTGGCGAGCAGTACTTC
- | TRBJ1-1 | many | TRBV15 | CATSSNIENTEAFF | TGTGCCACCAGCAGCAACATTGAAAACACTGAAGCTTTCTTT
- | TRBJ2-7 | - | TRBV3-1 | CASSGVVQYF | TGTGCCAGCAGTGGAGTGGTGCAGTACTTC
- | TRBJ2-7 | - | TRBV6-5 | CASSYSPFSEQYF | TGTGCCAGCAGTTACTCCCCTTTCTCTGAGCAGTACTTC
- | TRBJ1-3 | - | TRBV5-1 | CASSLAPGGNTIYF | TGCGCCAGCAGCTTGGCTCCGGGAGGAAACACCATATATTTT
- | TRBJ2-7 | many | TRBV2 | CASGPLGGPFEQYF | TGTGCCAGCGGTCCCTTGGGCGGGCCTTTCGAGCAGTACTTC
- | TRBJ2-7 | - | TRBV12-3/TRBV12-4 | CASSTGREQYF | TGTGCCAGCAGTACAGGGCGCGAGCAGTACTTC
- | TRBJ1-5 | many | TRBV2 | CASSEDALDQPQHF | TGTGCCAGCAGCGAGGACGCCTTGGATCAGCCCCAGCATTTT
TRBD1 | TRBJ2-5 | once | TRBV5-1 | CASSLGTGGLGETQYF | TGCGCCAGCAGCCTAGGGACAGGGGGCTTGGGGGAGACCCAGTACTTC
- | TRBJ2-1 | - | TRBV7-8 | CASSQDSLSYNEQFF | TGTGCCAGCAGCCAGGACAGCTTATCCTACAATGAGCAGTTCTTC
- | TRBJ2-1 | few | TRBV28 | CASNRISGLYNEQFF | TGTGCCAGCAATCGAATTAGCGGATTATACAATGAGCAGTTCTTC
- | TRBJ2-7 | - | TRBV27 | CAEGGALAGIRLEYF | TGTGCCGAGGGGGGGGCACTGGCGGGCATTAGGCTCGAGTACTTC
TRBD2 | TRBJ2-7 | - | TRBV7-6 | CASGSGLAGDAQYF | TGTGCCAGCGGTTCCGGACTAGCGGGGGACGCGCAGTACTTC
- | TRBJ1-4 | few | TRBV6-2/TRBV6-3 | CASSYRSGLPTNEKLFF | TGTGCCAGCAGTTACCGTTCGGGGCTTCCAACTAATGAAAAACTGTTTTTT
TRBD1 | TRBJ1-5 | - | TRBV15 | CATSRVRTGNQPQHF | TGTGCCACCAGCAGAGTTCGGACAGGGAATCAGCCCCAGCATTTT
TRBD2 | TRBJ2-5 | - | TRBV29-1 | CSVEALAGGSETQYF | TGCAGCGTTGAAGCGCTAGCGGGAGGGAGCGAGACCCAGTACTTC
- | TRBJ2-4 | - | TRBV20-1 | CSAREVSGVNLAKNIQYF | TGCAGTGCTAGAGAAGTTTCAGGGGTTAATCTAGCCAAAAACATTCAGTACTTC
- | TRBJ1-3 | few | TRBV12-3/TRBV12-4 | CASSYRVSGNTIYF | TGTGCCAGCAGTTACAGGGTTTCTGGAAACACCATATATTTT
TRBD1 | TRBJ1-4 | few | TRBV3-1 | CASSQGRGLVIRDEKLFF | TGTGCCAGCAGCCAGGGCAGGGGGCTTGTCATTCGGGATGAAAAACTGTTTTTT
- | TRBJ2-5 | many | TRBV28 | CASSLSGGAQETQYF | TGTGCCAGCAGTTTATCTGGGGGAGCCCAAGAGACCCAGTACTTC
- | TRBJ2-5 | - | TRBV7-2 | CASSFPEDLQETQYF | TGTGCCAGCAGCTTCCCCGAAGACCTACAAGAGACCCAGTACTTC
- | TRBJ2-3 | - | TRBV5-6 | CASSLGAYAGRAYRSTDTQYF | TGTGCCAGCAGCTTGGGGGCTTATGCGGGCAGGGCCTATCGTAGCACAGATACGCAGTATTTT